Reported below is one TCR beta chain. What it recognizes is unknown. The data originate from a study of blood T cells in healthy people across ages. Study findings and constraints: It was the long-lived donors that had more naive CD4+ cells and higher diversity than aged donors.

Healthy Caucasians from Russia aged about 6 to 90 served as donors. Total RNA was extracted at no less than 6 micrograms per sample. Per the germline V gene, CDR1 is SGHKS and CDR2 is YYEKEE (reference sequence). The CDR3 is made up of 15 amino acids. Trimming took 1 base from V and 2 from J, leaving 12 bases between them. A sample-barcoded 5' primer and a J-beta primer mix were used in a second PCR of roughly 6 to 11 cycles. Template switching added a 12-random-nucleotide identifier to every cDNA molecule. TCRdb used MiXCR to reprocess the 5' RACE reads, holding one entry per CDR3 protein. The profile shows around 940,000 distinct CDR3 sequences, 51% of them singletons.

The sequencing sample was made of blood. This TCR was recovered from an older woman in good health. This chain links TRBV5-5 with TRBJ1-1; TRBD1 might be the D (5 bases). CDR3 coding DNA: TGTGCCAGCAGCTTGATTTCCCAGGGCAACACTGAAGCTTTCTTT. Protein sequence: CASSLISQGNTEAFF.